This passage covers 24 T cell receptor beta chains from one sample sequenced in a study. TCRdb recomputed calls from the reads with MiXCR, one row per CDR3 protein. The sample includes roughly 300 distinct CDR3 sequences, approximately 8.1% seen only once; the top ten take roughly 51%. The sequenced sample consisted of CD4+ T cells from peripheral blood. The receptors shown here come from a human donor with rheumatoid arthritis.

This clonotype is large. The chain couples TRBV4-1 to TRBJ1-5, with D hard to call. The CDR3 is 16 amino acids. Germline V gives CDR1 MGHRA, CDR2 YSYEKL. V lost 0 bases to trimming and J lost 1 base, with 10 bases between them. The CDR3 DNA sequence: TGCGCCAGCAGCCAAGAGAGAGAGGAAAGCAATCAGCCCCAGCATTTT. Translated, it gives CASSQEREESNQPQHF.

This clonotype qualifies as medium-sized. This sequence joins TRBV6-5 and TRBJ1-2; TRBD1 is a possible D gene (6 bases). Germline loops: CDR1 MNHEY, CDR2 SVGAGI. The CDR3 extends over 13 amino acids. V lost 4 bases and J lost 2, with 8 bases in between. In nucleotides, the CDR3 is TGTGCCAGCAGTTCCGACAGGAACTATGGCTACACCTTC. Protein product: CASSSDRNYGYTF.

The CDR3: CSAPPRGFDEKLFF. DNA for the CDR3: TGCAGTGCGCCCCCCCGGGGGTTCGATGAAAAACTGTTTTTT. V and J are TRBV20-1 and TRBJ1-4; D is perhaps TRBD1 (5 bases). This CDR3 comprises 14 residues. CDR1 and CDR2 from the germline V gene are DFQATT and SNEGSKA (reference sequence). V was pared by 6 bases and J by 6 bases, with 17 bases between.

By proportion, this clonotype is large. The chain uses TRBV29-1 and TRBJ2-7; 12 bases agree with TRBD2. The ends lost 4 bases at V and 7 bases at J; junction bases unmatched: 20. Germline V CDR1 and CDR2: SQVTM, ANQGSEA. CDR3 size: 18 residues. CDR3 residues: CSVGVWASGRAKLWEQYF. CDR3 DNA sequence: TGCAGCGTTGGGGTTTGGGCTAGCGGGAGGGCCAAGTTGTGGGAGCAGTACTTC.

This clonotype is large within its sample. This sequence joins TRBV28 and TRBJ2-3, with 11 bases fitting TRBD1. CDR1 is MDHEN, CDR2 SYDVKM, per germline. The CDR3 totals 15 residues. V was pared by 7 bases and J by 5 bases, with 8 bases of the junction left unmatched. CDR3 residues: CASTAGQGAVDTQYF. DNA of the CDR3: TGTGCCAGCACTGCCGGACAGGGGGCAGTAGATACGCAGTATTTT.

This clonotype is categorized as large. The V and J genes are TRBV5-4 and TRBJ1-2; the match to TRBD1 covers 12 bases. The CDR3 is 14 residues long. J was trimmed by 7 bases and V by 3 bases; bases with no gene match: 4. From germline, CDR1 is SGHNT and CDR2 YYREEE (reference sequence). Written as DNA, the CDR3 is TGTGCCAGCAGCTCGGGACAGGGGGCGCGTGGCTACACCTTC. It is translated as CASSSGQGARGYTF.

In its sample, this clonotype ranks as hyperexpanded. This rearrangement joins TRBV2 to TRBJ1-2; 8 bases are a match to TRBD1. With 11 bases clipped from V and 8 bases from J, the junction kept 16 bases outside the gene matches. The CDR3 sequence is 14 residues long. In germline, CDR1 is SNHLY, CDR2 FYNNEI. CDR3 DNA sequence: TGTGCCGGTAAAGGGGATGGACAGGGACGGGGCTACACCTTC. It is translated as CAGKGDGQGRGYTF.

This clonotype is labeled large (0.1 to 1%). The rearrangement uses TRBV28 and TRBJ2-1, with a possible D match to TRBD2 (5 bases). This CDR3 contains 14 residues. Germline CDR1 MDHEN, CDR2 SYDVKM. Trimming pared 5 bases from V and 8 bases from J, leaving 16 bases between. CDR3 sequence reads: CASSKWGVDHEQFF. The CDR3 coding sequence is TGTGCCAGCAGTAAATGGGGAGTGGACCATGAGCAGTTCTTC.

Ten or more counts support this clonotype. This chain uses TRBV25-1 with TRBJ1-5; no firm D call. Trimming removed 3 bases from V and 0 bases from J, with 6 bases in between. CDR3 length: 14 amino acids. Germline-derived CDR1 and CDR2 are MGHDK and SYGVNS. CDR3 amino acids: CASSDRYSNQPQHF. In DNA form, the CDR3 reads TGTGCCAGCAGTGACAGATATAGCAATCAGCCCCAGCATTTT. Complete variable domain (other parts from reference TRBV25-1 and TRBJ1-5): EADIYQTPRYLVIGTGKKITLECSQTMGHDKMYWYQQDPGMELHLIHYSYGVNSTEKGDLSSESTVSRIRTEHFPLTLESARPSHTSQYLCASSDRYSNQPQHFGDGTRLSIL.

By share of the sample, this clonotype is medium-sized. The CDR3 nucleotides read TGTGCCAGCAGTGGAACCGGGACTGGACTCAATGAGCAGTTCTTC. As protein: CASSGTGTGLNEQFF. The chain recombines TRBV25-1 with TRBJ2-1; D possibly corresponds to TRBD2 (6 bases). The CDR3 has 15 amino acids. The germline V gene encodes CDR1 MGHDK and CDR2 SYGVNS. V lost 4 bases and J lost 6, with 16 bases in between.

Written as DNA, the CDR3 is TGTGCCAGCAGCTTAGTCGGGACAGGCGGAGATACGCAGTATTTT. This encodes CASSLVGTGGDTQYF. This sequence joins TRBV7-2 and TRBJ2-3; TRBD1 agrees at 8 bases. CDR3 length: 15 amino acids. V was clipped by 1 base and J by 5 bases; unmatched bases: 5. Germline CDR1 is SGHTA and CDR2 is FQGNSA.

This clonotype counts as medium-sized. The chain combines TRBV30 with TRBJ2-3, with TRBD2 matching 14 bases. The CDR3 has 17 amino acids. Germline V lookup: CDR1 GTSNPN, CDR2 SVGIG (reference sequence). Losses at the gene ends were 5 bases for V and 4 bases for J; bases not matched to a gene: 11. The CDR3 sequence is CAWAVGLAGGSADTQYF. The CDR3 bases are TGTGCCTGGGCCGTAGGACTAGCGGGAGGTTCGGCAGATACGCAGTATTTT.

In its sample, this clonotype ranks as large. The chain couples TRBV5-1 to TRBJ1-2; TRBD1 aligns across 10 bases. The CDR3 is 15 residues long. Germline V lookup: CDR1 SGHRS, CDR2 YFSETQ. Germline trimming cut 3 bases from V and 4 bases from J; bases unmatched to any gene: 6. The CDR3: CASSWGQGTGYGYTF. DNA of the CDR3: TGCGCCAGCAGCTGGGGACAGGGGACGGGCTATGGCTACACCTTC.

With regard to this clonotype: A much larger clone differs by one base, so this may be a read error. This sequence joins TRBV30 and TRBJ2-2, with D unclear. The CDR3 loop spans 13 amino acids. The germline CDR1 and CDR2 sequences are GTSNPN and SVGIG (reference sequence). V dropped 0 bases and J dropped 6 bases, with 8 bases sitting between them. As DNA, the CDR3 is TGTGCCTGGAGTGTATGGGTGGCCGGGGAGCTGTTTTTT. Encoded protein: CAWSVWVAGELFF.

This clonotype is judged large (0.1 to 1%). The rearrangement uses TRBV29-1 and TRBJ1-6, with D possibly being TRBD1 (6 bases). With 6 bases removed from V and 5 bases from J, the gap between germline ends came to 11 bases. CDR3 length equals 13 residues. Looked up from germline, CDR1 is SQVTM and CDR2 is ANQGSEA. The CDR3 DNA is TGCAGCGTAAGACAGGATAATAATTCACCCCTCCACTTT. Protein: CSVRQDNNSPLHF.

This clonotype is judged large. The chain joins TRBV2 to TRBJ2-2, with TRBD2 matching over 11 bases. V lost 4 bases and J lost 5; bases outside the gene matches: 9. The germline V gene encodes CDR1 SNHLY and CDR2 FYNNEI. CDR3 length equals 17 residues. The CDR3 DNA reads TGTGCCAGCAGTGGATCGGGACTAGCGGCCCCGACCGGGGAGCTGTTTTTT. Protein sequence: CASSGSGLAAPTGELFF.

By sample share, this clonotype is hyperexpanded. The rearrangement links TRBV20-1 to TRBJ2-4; no firm D call. The V end was cut by 6 bases, the J end by 0 bases, with 6 bases between. Germline V gives CDR1 DFQATT, CDR2 SNEGSKA (reference sequence). The CDR3 covers 12 residues. The CDR3 sequence is CSASIAKNIQYF. CDR3 DNA: TGCAGTGCAAGCATAGCCAAAAACATTCAGTACTTC.

For this clonotype: The germline gene is not matched at one end of the junction; a read error may be the cause. For the CDR3, the DNA is TGTGCCAACAGCTTAGGAGGGTCCCGTGATGAGCAGTTCTTC. Protein sequence: CANSLGGSRDEQFF. This rearrangement joins TRBV7-2 to TRBJ2-1, with D perhaps TRBD2 (6 bases). Germline V CDR1 and CDR2: SGHTA, FQGNSA. This CDR3 is built from 14 residues.

Relative to its sample, this clonotype is large. This chain links TRBV6-1 with TRBJ2-7, with TRBD2 matching 8 bases. This CDR3 has 15 residues. The junction had 10 bases not matched to a gene; V was cut back by 7 bases and J by 2 bases. Germline CDR1 reads MNHNS; CDR2 reads SASEGT. DNA for the CDR3: TGTGCCAGCACCTCGACCTTCGGGGGGGCCTACGAGCAGTACTTC. Its translation is CASTSTFGGAYEQYF.

This clonotype is labeled as medium-sized (0.01 to 0.1%). The V call is TRBV6-1, the J call TRBJ2-2; no clear D gene. Germline assignment: CDR1 MNHNS and CDR2 SASEGT. The CDR3 is 14 amino acids. Trimming pared 7 bases from V and 5 bases from J, leaving 14 bases between. The CDR3 DNA reads TGTGCCAGCAAGGTGGGATCGTTAACCGGGGAGCTGTTTTTT. This translates into CASKVGSLTGELFF.

This clonotype is large within its sample. The chain is built from TRBV20-1 and TRBJ2-1; TRBD2 matches at 9 bases. Per germline, CDR1 DFQATT and CDR2 SNEGSKA (reference sequence). V shed 7 bases and J 5 bases; nucleotides not matched to a gene: 6. The length of the CDR3 is 13 residues. The CDR3 sequence is CSGASGTNNEQFF. The CDR3 bases are TGCAGTGGCGCTAGCGGGACAAACAATGAGCAGTTCTTC.

By frequency in the sample, this clonotype is hyperexpanded. The chain uses TRBV11-2 and TRBJ1-4, with 12 positions matching TRBD1. The CDR3 extends over 15 amino acids. The junction had 2 bases not matched to a gene; V was cut back by 4 bases and J by 5 bases. Germline V gene lookup returns CDR1 SGHAT and CDR2 FQNNGV. CDR3 protein: CASSWGQGANEKLFF. The CDR3 DNA reads TGTGCCAGCAGCTGGGGACAGGGGGCCAATGAAAAACTGTTTTTT.

By share, this clonotype counts as large. This sequence joins TRBV4-2 and TRBJ1-4; no firm D call. This CDR3 spans 16 amino acids. The V gene lost 0 bases and the J gene lost 2 bases, with 10 bases spanning the gap. Germline V gene sequence: CDR1 LGHNA, CDR2 YNFKEQ. Here the CDR3 DNA reads TGTGCCAGCAGCCAAGAGCTCCCCGGGACTAATGAAAAACTGTTTTTT. Translated: CASSQELPGTNEKLFF.

This clonotype is medium-sized (0.01 to 0.1%) in the sample. The rearrangement links TRBV2 to TRBJ2-7; 7 nucleotides align to TRBD2. The germline V gene has CDR1 SNHLY and CDR2 FYNNEI. V was clipped by 1 base and J by 4 bases; unmatched bases: 1. This CDR3 is 13 amino acids long. The CDR3: CASSEGTRYEQYF. CDR3 coding DNA: TGTGCCAGCAGTGAAGGGACTAGATACGAGCAGTACTTC.